This T cell receptor beta chain was found in a study of shared clonotypes between healthy human individuals. Study-level information: A couple of female and a few male donors aged 18 to 49 were enrolled.

V trimming: 1 base; J trimming: 3 bases; junction bases outside the gene matches: 5. Germline lookup yields CDR1 SQVTM and CDR2 ANQGSEA. The length of the CDR3 is 16 residues. An even split of each subset's genomic DNA across several immunoSEQ plates was performed. Libraries were prepared by immunoSEQ multiplex PCR; TCRdb keeps only in-frame clonotypes and omits some of them. This table has about 600,000 clones, 95% to 98% appearing once. A word on this clone: The antigen remains unidentified.

Positive CCR7 selection of CD45RO-negative cells yielded the naive CD8 cells, and terminally differentiated effector memory CD45RA+ cells were excluded. Findings and limits, study-wide: The sampled material consisted only of blood, and tissue repertoires are likely to differ. When compared with the clonotypes that were shared by all four sorted-subset donors, the non-shared clonotypes turned out to have lower generation probabilities.

The chain uses TRBV29-1 and TRBJ2-7, with 14 nucleotides matching TRBD2. The source is a man aged 25-45 years in good health. The source material was naive CD8+ T cells sorted from blood. This CDR3 is CSVEGSGTSGSYEQYF. The DNA for the CDR3 is TGCAGCGTTGAAGGCAGCGGGACTAGCGGGAGCTACGAGCAGTACTTC.